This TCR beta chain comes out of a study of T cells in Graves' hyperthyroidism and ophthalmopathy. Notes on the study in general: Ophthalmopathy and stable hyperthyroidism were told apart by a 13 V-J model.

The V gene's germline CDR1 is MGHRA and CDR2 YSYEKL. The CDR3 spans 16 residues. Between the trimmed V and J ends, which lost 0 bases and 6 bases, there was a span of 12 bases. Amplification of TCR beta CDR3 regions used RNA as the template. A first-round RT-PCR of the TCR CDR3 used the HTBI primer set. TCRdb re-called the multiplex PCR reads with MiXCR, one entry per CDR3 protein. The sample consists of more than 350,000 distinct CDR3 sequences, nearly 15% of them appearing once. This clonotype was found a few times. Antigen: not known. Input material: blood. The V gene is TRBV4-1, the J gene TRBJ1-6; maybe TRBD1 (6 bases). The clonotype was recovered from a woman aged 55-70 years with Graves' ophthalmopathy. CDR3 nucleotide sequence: TGCGCCAGCAGCCAAGAACGGGACATATTTAATTCACCCCTCCACTTT. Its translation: CASSQERDIFNSPLHF.